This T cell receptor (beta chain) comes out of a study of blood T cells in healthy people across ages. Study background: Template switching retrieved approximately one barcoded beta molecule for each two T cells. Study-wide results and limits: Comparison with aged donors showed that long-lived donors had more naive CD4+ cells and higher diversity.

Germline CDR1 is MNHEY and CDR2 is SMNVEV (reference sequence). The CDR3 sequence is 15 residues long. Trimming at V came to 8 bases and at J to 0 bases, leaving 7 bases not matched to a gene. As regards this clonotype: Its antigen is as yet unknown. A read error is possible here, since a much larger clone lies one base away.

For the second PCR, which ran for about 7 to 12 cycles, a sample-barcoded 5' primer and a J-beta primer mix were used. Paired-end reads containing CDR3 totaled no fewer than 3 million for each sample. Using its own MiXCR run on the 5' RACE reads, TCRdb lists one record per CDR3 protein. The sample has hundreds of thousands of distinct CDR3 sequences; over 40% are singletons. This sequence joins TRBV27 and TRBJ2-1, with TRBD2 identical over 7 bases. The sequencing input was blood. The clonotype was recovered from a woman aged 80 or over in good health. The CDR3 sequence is CASLSSGVSYNEQFF. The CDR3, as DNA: TGTGCCAGCTTAAGCAGCGGGGTCTCCTACAATGAGCAGTTCTTC.